The 30 T cell receptor beta chains given below trace back to one sample, sequenced in a study of human T cells and chemical hapten exposure. The time point is: patch test 1, 2 weeks after DPC sensitization. As for treatment: therapeutic diphenylcyclopropenone sensitization with weekly scalp DPC. TCRdb ran MiXCR on the RACE reads and lists one entry per CDR3 protein. The table includes some 87,000 distinct CDR3 sequences, around a tenth detected once. This specimen consisted of whole blood, obtained in connection with sensitization to the hapten diphenylcyclopropenone (DPC). The receptors were sampled from a woman aged 50 to 65 with alopecia areata. Some clones in this sample may be carry-over from other donors' samples.

This clonotype has ten or more counts. The chain employs TRBV6-1 and TRBJ1-1, with TRBD1 as a possible D gene (6 bases). The CDR3 loop spans 14 amino acids. Germline V gene data show CDR1 as MNHNS and CDR2 as SASEGT. Trimming removed 7 bases at V and 2 bases at J, with 14 bases between. This CDR3 reads CASKTTGRNTEAFF. Here the CDR3 DNA reads TGTGCCAGCAAGACTACAGGGCGAAACACTGAAGCTTTCTTT.

The table lists this clonotype with a few counts. V is TRBV19 and J is TRBJ2-3; no definite D call. The CDR3 has 15 residues. CDR1 and CDR2 from the germline V gene are LNHDA and SQIVND (reference sequence). V lost 3 bases and J lost 0, with 10 bases in between. The CDR3 spells CASSMNDLSTDTQYF. CDR3 nucleotides: TGTGCCAGTAGTATGAATGATCTTAGCACAGATACGCAGTATTTT.

V is TRBV7-6 and J is TRBJ1-4; no clear D gene. CDR3 length: 14 residues. V was cut by 0 bases and J by 8 bases, with 10 bases left in between. Germline V gene sequence: CDR1 SGHVS, CDR2 FNYEAQ. The CDR3 coding sequence is TGTGCCAGCAGCTTAGCGGACGGAGGGGAAAAACTGTTTTTT. The encoded protein is CASSLADGGEKLFF.

The chain combines TRBV6-4 with TRBJ2-1, with 7 bases identical to TRBD2. The CDR3 runs to 15 residues. CDR1 MRHNA and CDR2 SNTAGT come from the germline V gene. V was clipped by 5 bases and J by 2 bases; unmatched bases: 6. The CDR3 reads CASSPGTTTYNEQFF. The CDR3 DNA is TGTGCCAGCAGTCCCGGGACTACAACCTACAATGAGCAGTTCTTC.

This clonotype was seen a handful of times. V and J are TRBV3-1 and TRBJ2-2; 7 nucleotides align to TRBD1. V dropped 4 bases and J dropped 3; count of bases not matched to a gene: 8. The CDR3 has 16 amino acids. Germline V gives CDR1 LGHDT, CDR2 YNNKEL (reference sequence). In nucleotides, the CDR3 is TGTGCCAGCAGCCCGTCAGACAGGGCTGACACCGGGGAGCTGTTTTTT. It yields the protein CASSPSDRADTGELFF.

The gene calls are TRBV28 and TRBJ2-7; perhaps TRBD1 as D (6 bases). V lost 6 bases and J lost 2, with 11 bases in between. The CDR3 loop spans 13 amino acids. The V gene's germline CDR1 is MDHEN and CDR2 SYDVKM. Written as DNA, the CDR3 is TGTGCCAGCAGGATCGGGACAACCTACGAGCAGTACTTC. It specifies CASRIGTTYEQYF.

The chain is built from TRBV19 and TRBJ1-5; D may be TRBD1 (5 bases). The CDR3 covers 19 residues. The V gene lost 4 bases and the J gene lost 3 bases, with 25 bases spanning the gap. Germline CDR1 reads LNHDA; CDR2 reads SQIVND (reference sequence). The DNA for the CDR3 is TGTGCCAGTAGTAGCTCGGGATCTCTCCAGGGATCCCTCAATCAGCCCCAGCATTTT. Translation gives CASSSSGSLQGSLNQPQHF.

This chain connects TRBV28 to TRBJ2-1; a weak D match, TRBD1 (5 bases). The V and J ends lost 7 bases and 4 bases respectively, with 20 bases between them. The CDR3 has 16 residues. Per the germline V gene, CDR1 is MDHEN and CDR2 is SYDVKM. CDR3 loop: CASNPGRLFFYNEQFF. The CDR3 DNA sequence: TGTGCCAGCAACCCAGGGCGCCTCTTCTTTTACAATGAGCAGTTCTTC.

This clonotype was counted a single time. The CDR3 DNA is TGCGCCAGCATCGGGACTAGCAGCGAGCAGTACTTC. Translated, it gives CASIGTSSEQYF. The chain carries TRBV5-1 and TRBJ2-7; 9 nucleotides agree with TRBD2. The germline V gene has CDR1 SGHRS and CDR2 YFSETQ. CDR3 length: 12 amino acids. Trimming removed 6 bases from V and 6 bases from J; junction bases left unmatched: 4.

The chain carries TRBV7-3 and TRBJ2-3; 9 bases agree with TRBD1. Germline CDR1 is SGHTA and CDR2 is FQGTGA. CDR3 length: 15 residues. V lost 5 bases and J lost 4; bases outside the gene matches: 7. The CDR3 DNA follows: TGTGCCAGCAGCCAATGGGACAGGGAGGCAGATACGCAGTATTTT. Translated: CASSQWDREADTQYF.

This clonotype was seen ten or more times. The chain couples TRBV7-3 to TRBJ2-1; 12 bases agree with TRBD2. The ends lost 5 bases at V and 7 bases at J; junction bases unmatched: 6. This CDR3 has 15 amino acids. In germline, CDR1 is SGHTA, CDR2 FQGTGA. The DNA for the CDR3 is TGTGCCAGCAGCCCAATTGGACTAGCGGGAAATGAGCAGTTCTTC. It yields the protein CASSPIGLAGNEQFF.

This clonotype was counted a few times. The chain links TRBV18 to TRBJ2-5; possible D gene TRBD1, 6 bases. Germline V CDR1 and CDR2: KGHSH, LQKENI. V shed 3 bases and J shed 2 bases, with 10 bases lying between them. The CDR3 sequence is 14 residues long. The CDR3 loop reads CASSPKGVQETQYF. CDR3 DNA sequence: TGTGCCAGCTCACCGAAGGGGGTTCAAGAGACCCAGTACTTC.

This clonotype has just a few counts. V gene TRBV7-9 combines with J gene TRBJ2-7; 9 bases are a match to TRBD2. The V and J ends lost 0 bases and 3 bases, in that order; junction bases with no gene match: 3. Germline assignment: CDR1 SEHNR and CDR2 FQNEAQ (reference sequence). The CDR3 is 15 amino acids. CDR3 sequence reads: CASSLAKREDYEQYF. The CDR3, as DNA: TGTGCCAGCAGCTTAGCGAAGCGGGAGGACTACGAGCAGTACTTC.

The rearrangement uses TRBV14 and TRBJ1-6; D is unresolved. Between the trimmed V and J ends, which lost 7 bases and 7 bases, there was a span of 14 bases. Germline values: CDR1 SGHDN, CDR2 FVKESK. The CDR3 covers 14 residues. The CDR3 loop reads CASKADAWNSPLHF. The CDR3 nucleotides read TGTGCCAGCAAGGCCGACGCGTGGAATTCACCCCTCCACTTT.

The chain joins TRBV29-1 to TRBJ2-3, with TRBD1 identical over 9 bases. Trimming took 6 bases from V and 4 from J; bases not matched to a gene: 8. The CDR3 is 14 amino acids. Germline CDR1 and CDR2: SQVTM and ANQGSEA. CDR3 residues: CSVMTGGGADTQYF. The CDR3 region has the DNA TGCAGCGTAATGACAGGGGGGGGCGCAGATACGCAGTATTTT.

This clonotype was counted between two and nine times. For the CDR3, the DNA is TGTGCCAGCATCGAGGTAGCGGCGTCGGCCGGGGAGCTGTTTTTT. It yields the protein CASIEVAASAGELFF. The rearrangement uses TRBV2 and TRBJ2-2; perhaps TRBD2 as D (6 bases). The CDR3 spans 15 residues. Per germline, CDR1 SNHLY and CDR2 FYNNEI. Trimming took 7 bases from V and 6 from J, leaving 18 bases between them.

This chain uses TRBV7-9 with TRBJ2-1; 11 bases align to TRBD2. CDR1 and CDR2 from the germline V gene are SEHNR and FQNEAQ (reference sequence). V lost 3 bases to trimming and J lost 5 bases; unmatched junction nucleotides: 9. The CDR3 has 17 amino acids. CDR3 in DNA: TGTGCCAGCAGCTTCCGGGGTAGCGGGAGGGGTAACAATGAGCAGTTCTTC. This sequence encodes CASSFRGSGRGNNEQFF.

The rearrangement uses TRBV12-3 or TRBV12-4 and TRBJ2-7; TRBD1 is a possible D gene (5 bases). The CDR3 consists of 14 residues. V was cut by 7 bases and J by 0 bases, with 13 bases left in between. The CDR3 DNA sequence: TGTGCCAGCACCCTTGGGGCCCTCTCCTACGAGCAGTACTTC. Translation: CASTLGALSYEQYF.

V is TRBV5-5 and J is TRBJ2-3; D perhaps matches TRBD2 (5 bases). The CDR3 is made up of 15 amino acids. Germline CDR1 reads SGHKS; CDR2 reads YYEKEE (reference sequence). V gave up 0 bases and J gave up 2 bases, with 10 bases separating them. The CDR3 loop is CASSLEGAPTDTQYF. CDR3 DNA: TGTGCCAGCAGCTTGGAGGGAGCCCCCACAGATACGCAGTATTTT.

This clonotype appeared many times. V gene TRBV7-3 combines with J gene TRBJ2-2; 8 nucleotides align to TRBD2. Germline loops: CDR1 SGHTA, CDR2 FQGTGA. The CDR3 contains 14 residues. V lost 4 bases, J lost 4 bases, and 2 bases stayed unmatched. CDR3 DNA: TGTGCCAGCAGCTCCACTAGCGGCACCGGGGAGCTGTTTTTT. Protein product: CASSSTSGTGELFF.

This clonotype was detected ten times or more. The J gene is TRBJ1-1, the V gene TRBV2; 7 bases are shared with TRBD1. CDR1 is SNHLY, CDR2 FYNNEI, per germline. The CDR3 spans 13 residues. V shed 8 bases, J shed 0 bases, and the junction held 3 bases outside the gene matches. The CDR3 reads CASGDRLNTEAFF. DNA of the CDR3: TGTGCCAGCGGGGACAGACTGAACACTGAAGCTTTCTTT.

This clonotype was detected a few times. The J gene is TRBJ2-2, the V gene TRBV6-4; TRBD1 agrees at 8 bases. There are 13 residues in the CDR3. Trimming took 6 bases from V and 5 from J; bases not matched to a gene: 2. Germline-derived CDR1 and CDR2 are MRHNA and SNTAGT. The CDR3 DNA sequence: TGTGCCAGCAGAAGGACAGGGACCGGGGAGCTGTTTTTT. Translation gives CASRRTGTGELFF.

This clonotype was picked up a small number of times. This chain connects TRBV19 to TRBJ2-3; D is perhaps TRBD1 (5 bases). The CDR3 extends over 13 amino acids. Trimming left V 8 bases short and J 2 bases short, with 11 bases between. Germline V gene sequence: CDR1 LNHDA, CDR2 SQIVND (reference sequence). CDR3 sequence: CASAPGFTDTQYF. CDR3 DNA: TGTGCCAGTGCTCCAGGGTTCACAGATACGCAGTATTTT.

In this sample, this clonotype turned up many times. This chain links TRBV5-1 with TRBJ1-1, with 7 bases lining up with TRBD1. Germline V gene data show CDR1 as SGHRS and CDR2 as YFSETQ. The CDR3 runs to 14 residues. Trimming at V came to 4 bases and at J to 8 bases, leaving 11 bases not matched to a gene. CDR3: CASSPQVGQREAFF. The DNA of the CDR3 is TGCGCCAGCAGCCCCCAGGTGGGACAGAGAGAAGCTTTCTTT. Variable domain in full (rest from reference TRBV5-1 and TRBJ1-1): KAGVTQTPRYLIKTRGQQVTLSCSPISGHRSVSWYQQTPGQGLQFLFEYFSETQRNKGNFPGRFSGRQFSNSRSEMNVSTLELGDSALYLCASSPQVGQREAFFGQGTRLTVV.

This clonotype was counted at least ten times. The genes are TRBV9 and TRBJ2-5; 9 bases are a match to TRBD2. CDR1 and CDR2 from the germline V gene are SGDLS and YYNGEE. The trim removed 0 bases at V and 1 base at J, leaving 4 bases unmatched. The CDR3 runs to 16 residues. CDR3 in DNA: TGTGCCAGCAGCGTAGCCCCTAGCGGGGTCCAAGAGACCCAGTACTTC. Translated: CASSVAPSGVQETQYF.

This clonotype was counted ten times or more. The chain recombines TRBV20-1 with TRBJ2-7, with a possible D match to TRBD2 (6 bases). This CDR3 contains 13 residues. The germline gives CDR1 DFQATT, CDR2 SNEGSKA (reference sequence). V lost 4 bases and J 4 bases, leaving 14 bases between the germline ends. The CDR3 reads CSAKGGLGYEQYF. As DNA, the CDR3 is TGCAGTGCTAAGGGAGGTCTTGGTTACGAGCAGTACTTC.

There are a few counts of this clonotype. The CDR3 is CAWSVASTEQFF. CDR3 DNA sequence: TGTGCCTGGAGTGTAGCCTCCACGGAGCAGTTCTTC. V is TRBV30 and J is TRBJ2-1, with D hard to call. Trimming left V 0 bases short and J 10 bases short, with 10 bases between. Germline values: CDR1 GTSNPN, CDR2 SVGIG (reference sequence). This CDR3 comprises 12 residues.

This clonotype showed up many times. This chain links TRBV10-2 with TRBJ2-2, with TRBD2 matching over 9 bases. This CDR3 has 16 amino acids. V dropped 6 bases and J dropped 5; count of bases not matched to a gene: 10. From germline, CDR1 is WSHSY and CDR2 SAAADI. CDR3 bases: TGCGCCAGCAGGGGAAGCGGGAGGTTAGGGACCGGGGAGCTGTTTTTT. It translates to CASRGSGRLGTGELFF.

The chain recombines TRBV18 with TRBJ1-1; 10 nucleotides match TRBD1. The CDR3 is 15 residues long. V was pared by 0 bases and J by 6 bases, with 4 bases of the junction left unmatched. Germline lookup yields CDR1 KGHSH and CDR2 LQKENI. The CDR3 loop is CASSPPGQGPPEAFF. In DNA, the CDR3 is TGTGCCAGCTCACCACCGGGACAGGGGCCTCCTGAAGCTTTCTTT.

The rearrangement joins TRBV20-1 to TRBJ2-7; tentative D call: TRBD2 (6 bases). Germline V gene lookup returns CDR1 DFQATT and CDR2 SNEGSKA (reference sequence). The CDR3 covers 14 residues. Trimming stripped 1 base from V and 12 bases from J, with 22 bases between. CDR3 sequence (DNA): TGCAGTGCTAGAGCGGGACTGGGCCCCCTGAGGCTGTACTTC. Amino acid sequence: CSARAGLGPLRLYF.